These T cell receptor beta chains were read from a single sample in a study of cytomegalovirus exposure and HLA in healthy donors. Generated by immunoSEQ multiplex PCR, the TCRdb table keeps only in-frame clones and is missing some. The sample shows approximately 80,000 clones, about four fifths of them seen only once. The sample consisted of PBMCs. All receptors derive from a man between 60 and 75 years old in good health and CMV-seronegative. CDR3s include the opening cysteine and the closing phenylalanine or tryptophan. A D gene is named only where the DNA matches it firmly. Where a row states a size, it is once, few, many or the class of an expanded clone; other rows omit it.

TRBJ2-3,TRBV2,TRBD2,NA,TGTGCCGGTCGCGCGGGGGGAGGGAGCACAGATACGCAGTATTTT,CAGRAGGGSTDTQYF
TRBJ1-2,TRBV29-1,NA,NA,TGCAGCGTTGAAAGGGACACGGCCTATGGCTACACCTTC,CSVERDTAYGYTF
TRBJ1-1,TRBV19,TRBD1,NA,TGTGCCAGTAGTATCTGGGACAGGGAAACTGAAGCTTTCTTT,CASSIWDRETEAFF
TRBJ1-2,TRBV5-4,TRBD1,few,TGTGCCAGCAGCCAACAGGGGTACTACACCTTC,CASSQQGYYTF
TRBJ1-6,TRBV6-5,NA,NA,TGTGCCAGCAGTTACAGGGAGGGTTCACCCCTCCACTTT,CASSYREGSPLHF
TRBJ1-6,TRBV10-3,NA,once,TGTGCCATCAGTGAGGCAGGTTCCTCCTATAATTCACCCCTCCACTTT,CAISEAGSSYNSPLHF
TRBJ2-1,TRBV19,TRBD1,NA,TGTGCCAGTAGTATAGTTGGGACAGACAATGAGCAGTTCTTC,CASSIVGTDNEQFF
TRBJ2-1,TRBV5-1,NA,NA,TGCGCCAGCAGCATCGGACAGAACAATGAGCAGTTCTTC,CASSIGQNNEQFF
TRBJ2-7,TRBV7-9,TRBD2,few,TGTTCCAGCAGCTTAGCCGGGGGGGAGACGCTCAGGGCTCGGGAGCAGTACTTC,CSSSLAGGETLRAREQYF
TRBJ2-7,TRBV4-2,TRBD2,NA,TGTGCCAGCAGCCAAGACGCGGGGGCCTACGAGCAGTACTTC,CASSQDAGAYEQYF